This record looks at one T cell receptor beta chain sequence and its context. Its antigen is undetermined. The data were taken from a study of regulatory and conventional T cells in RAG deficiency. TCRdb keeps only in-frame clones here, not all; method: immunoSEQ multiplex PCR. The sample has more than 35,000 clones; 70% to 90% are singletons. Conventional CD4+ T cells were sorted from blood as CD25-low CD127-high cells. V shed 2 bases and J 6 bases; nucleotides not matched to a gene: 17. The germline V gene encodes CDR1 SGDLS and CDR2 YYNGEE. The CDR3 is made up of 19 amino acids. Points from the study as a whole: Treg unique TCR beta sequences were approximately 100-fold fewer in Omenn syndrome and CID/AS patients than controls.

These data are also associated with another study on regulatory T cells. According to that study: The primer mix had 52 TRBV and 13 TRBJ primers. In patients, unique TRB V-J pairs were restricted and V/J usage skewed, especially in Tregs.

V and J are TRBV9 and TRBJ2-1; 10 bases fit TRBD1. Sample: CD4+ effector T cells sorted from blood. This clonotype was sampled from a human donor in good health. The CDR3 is CASSVRDRGLSGRANEQFF. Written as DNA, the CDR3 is TGTGCCAGCAGCGTCCGGGACAGGGGTCTCAGCGGGAGAGCCAATGAGCAGTTCTTC.